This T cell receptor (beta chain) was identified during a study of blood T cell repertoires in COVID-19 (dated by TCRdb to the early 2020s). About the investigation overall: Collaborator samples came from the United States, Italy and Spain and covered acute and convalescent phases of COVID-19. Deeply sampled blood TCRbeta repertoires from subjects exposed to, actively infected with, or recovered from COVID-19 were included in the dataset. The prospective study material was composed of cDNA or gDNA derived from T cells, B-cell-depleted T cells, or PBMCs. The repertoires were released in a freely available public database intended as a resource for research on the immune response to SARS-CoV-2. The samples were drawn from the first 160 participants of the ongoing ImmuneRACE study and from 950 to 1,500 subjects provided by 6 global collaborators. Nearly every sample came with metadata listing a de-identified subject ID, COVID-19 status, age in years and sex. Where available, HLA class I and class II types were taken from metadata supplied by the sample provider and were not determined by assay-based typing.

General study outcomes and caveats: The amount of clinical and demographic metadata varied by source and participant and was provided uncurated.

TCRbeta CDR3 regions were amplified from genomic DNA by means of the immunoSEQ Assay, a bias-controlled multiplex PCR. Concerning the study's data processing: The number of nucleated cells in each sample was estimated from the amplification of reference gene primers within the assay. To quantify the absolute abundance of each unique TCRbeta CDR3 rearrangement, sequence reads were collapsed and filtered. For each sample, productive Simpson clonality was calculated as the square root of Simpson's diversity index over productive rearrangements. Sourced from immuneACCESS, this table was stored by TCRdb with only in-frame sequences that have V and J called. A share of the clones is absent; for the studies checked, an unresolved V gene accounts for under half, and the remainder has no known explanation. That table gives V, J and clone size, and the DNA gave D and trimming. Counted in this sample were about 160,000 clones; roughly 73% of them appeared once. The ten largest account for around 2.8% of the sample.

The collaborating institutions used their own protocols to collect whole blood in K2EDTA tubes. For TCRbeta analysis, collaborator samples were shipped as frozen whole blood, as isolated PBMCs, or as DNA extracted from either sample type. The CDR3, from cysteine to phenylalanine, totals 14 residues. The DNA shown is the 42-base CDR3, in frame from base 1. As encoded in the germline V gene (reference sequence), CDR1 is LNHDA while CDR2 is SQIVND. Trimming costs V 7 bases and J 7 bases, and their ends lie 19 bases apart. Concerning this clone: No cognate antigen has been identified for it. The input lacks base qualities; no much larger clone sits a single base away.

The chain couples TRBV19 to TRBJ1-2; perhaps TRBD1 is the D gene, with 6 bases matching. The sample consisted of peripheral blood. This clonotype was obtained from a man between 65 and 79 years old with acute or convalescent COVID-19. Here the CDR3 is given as CASTGGQIVPGYTF. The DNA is TGTGCCAGTACCGGGGGGCAGATTGTTCCTGGCTACACCTTC.